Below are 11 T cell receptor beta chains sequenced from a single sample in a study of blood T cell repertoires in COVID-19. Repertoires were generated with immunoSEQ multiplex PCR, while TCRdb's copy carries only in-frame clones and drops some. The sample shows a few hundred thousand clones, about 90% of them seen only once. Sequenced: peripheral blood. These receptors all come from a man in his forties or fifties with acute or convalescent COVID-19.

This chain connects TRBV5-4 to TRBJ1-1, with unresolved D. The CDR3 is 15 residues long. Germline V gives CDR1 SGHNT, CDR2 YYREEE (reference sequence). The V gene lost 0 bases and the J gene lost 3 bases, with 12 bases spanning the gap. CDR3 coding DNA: TGTGCCAGCAGCTTGGCCCCTAGCTCGTACACTGAAGCTTTCTTT. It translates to CASSLAPSSYTEAFF.

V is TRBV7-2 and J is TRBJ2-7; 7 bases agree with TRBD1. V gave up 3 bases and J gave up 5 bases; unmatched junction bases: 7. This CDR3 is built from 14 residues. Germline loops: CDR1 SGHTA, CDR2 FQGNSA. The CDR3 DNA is TGTGCCAGCAGCTTGAAGGGGGCTTACCACGAGCAGTACTTC. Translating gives CASSLKGAYHEQYF.

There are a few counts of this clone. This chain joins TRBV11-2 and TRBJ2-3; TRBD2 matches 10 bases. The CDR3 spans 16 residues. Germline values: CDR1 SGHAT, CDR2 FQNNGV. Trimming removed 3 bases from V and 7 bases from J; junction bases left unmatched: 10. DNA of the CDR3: TGTGCCAGCAGCTTCGAGGCTAGCGGGAGAGTATATACGCAGTATTTT. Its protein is CASSFEASGRVYTQYF. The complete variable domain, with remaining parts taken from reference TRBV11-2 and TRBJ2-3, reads EAGVAQSPRYKIIEKRQSVAFWCNPISGHATLYWYQQILGQGPKLLIQFQNNGVVDDSQLPKDRFSAERLKGVDSTLKIQPAKLEDSAVYLCASSFEASGRVYTQYFGPGTRLTVL.

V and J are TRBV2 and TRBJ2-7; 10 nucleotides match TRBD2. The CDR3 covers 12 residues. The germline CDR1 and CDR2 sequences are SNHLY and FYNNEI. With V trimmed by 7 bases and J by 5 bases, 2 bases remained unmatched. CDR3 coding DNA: TGTGCCAGCACCAGCGGGAGGGACGAGCAGTACTTC. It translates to CASTSGRDEQYF.

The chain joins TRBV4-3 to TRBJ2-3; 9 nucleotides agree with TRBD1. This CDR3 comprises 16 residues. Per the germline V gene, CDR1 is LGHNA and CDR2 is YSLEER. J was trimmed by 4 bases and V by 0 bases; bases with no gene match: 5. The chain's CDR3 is CASSQELDRGSDTQYF. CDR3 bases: TGCGCCAGCAGCCAAGAACTGGACAGGGGTTCAGATACGCAGTATTTT.

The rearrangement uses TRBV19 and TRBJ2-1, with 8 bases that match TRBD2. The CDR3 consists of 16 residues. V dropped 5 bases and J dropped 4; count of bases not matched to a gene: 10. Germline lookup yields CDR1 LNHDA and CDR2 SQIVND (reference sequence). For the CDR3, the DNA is TGTGCCAGTAGTCTTGATCTAGCGGGCCGATACAATGAGCAGTTCTTC. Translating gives CASSLDLAGRYNEQFF.

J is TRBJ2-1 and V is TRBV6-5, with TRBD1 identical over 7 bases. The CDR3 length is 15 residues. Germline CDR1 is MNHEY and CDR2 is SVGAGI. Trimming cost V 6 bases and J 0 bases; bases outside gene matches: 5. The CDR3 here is CASRARQGSYNEQFF. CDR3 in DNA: TGTGCCAGCAGGGCCCGACAGGGCTCCTACAATGAGCAGTTCTTC.

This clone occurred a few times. The CDR3 protein is CASSLAGTSGLSSYEQYF. The CDR3 DNA reads as TGCGCCAGCAGCTTGGCCGGGACTAGCGGGCTTAGCTCCTACGAGCAGTACTTC. The V call is TRBV5-1, the J call TRBJ2-7; 12 bases are shared with TRBD2. Germline V gives CDR1 SGHRS, CDR2 YFSETQ. The CDR3 covers 18 residues. V lost 0 bases, J lost 0 bases, and 7 bases stayed unmatched. The full variable domain, its missing parts supplied by reference TRBV5-1 and TRBJ2-7, is KAGVTQTPRYLIKTRGQQVTLSCSPISGHRSVSWYQQTPGQGLQFLFEYFSETQRNKGNFPGRFSGRQFSNSRSEMNVSTLELGDSALYLCASSLAGTSGLSSYEQYFGPGTRLTVT.

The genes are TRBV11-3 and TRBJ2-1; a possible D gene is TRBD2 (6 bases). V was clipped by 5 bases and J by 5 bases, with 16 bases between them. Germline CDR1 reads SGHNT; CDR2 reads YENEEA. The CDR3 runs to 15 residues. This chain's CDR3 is CASSPLGGRDNEQFF. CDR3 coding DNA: TGTGCCAGCAGCCCCCTGGGGGGTAGGGACAATGAGCAGTTCTTC.

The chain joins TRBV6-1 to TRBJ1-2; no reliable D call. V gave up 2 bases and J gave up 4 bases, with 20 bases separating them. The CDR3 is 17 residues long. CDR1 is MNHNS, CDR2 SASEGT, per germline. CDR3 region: CASSELLVAAGLYGYTF. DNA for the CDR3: TGTGCCAGCAGTGAACTTTTAGTTGCGGCGGGCCTCTATGGCTACACCTTC.

This CDR3 reads CASSPLGTGHYNEQFF. In nucleotides, the CDR3 is TGTGCCAGCAGCCCTCTCGGGACAGGACACTACAATGAGCAGTTCTTC. This chain uses TRBV9 with TRBJ2-1, with 8 nucleotides matching TRBD1. Germline loops: CDR1 SGDLS, CDR2 YYNGEE. Germline trimming cut 4 bases from V and 3 bases from J; bases unmatched to any gene: 9. This CDR3 is built from 16 residues.